Listed here are 2 T cell receptor beta chains from one sample, sequenced in a study of a mutant IDH1 vaccine in newly diagnosed glioma. The antigens for these receptors are not known. This table comes from immunoSEQ multiplex PCR, and its TCRdb copy is limited to in-frame clones, with some not included. This table has under 40,000 clones, more than 70% appearing once. This sample's time point: week 47, end of study. Topical imiquimod accompanied each vaccine dose, which consisted of 300 ug of mutant IDH1 20-mer peptide. This specimen was PBMCs, taken from a glioma patient whose treatment included an IDH1 peptide vaccine. The source is a man aged 40-50 years with glioma.

The V and J genes are TRBV19 and TRBJ2-1; 10 positions match TRBD1. Germline V gene data show CDR1 as LNHDA and CDR2 as SQIVND (reference sequence). The CDR3 has 15 amino acids. The V and J ends lost 6 bases and 3 bases, in that order; junction bases with no gene match: 5. The chain's CDR3 is CASRADRGIYNEQFF. The CDR3 DNA follows: TGTGCCAGTAGAGCGGACAGGGGGATCTACAATGAGCAGTTCTTC.

The chain employs TRBV5-1 and TRBJ2-3; D is perhaps TRBD1 or TRBD2 (5 bases each). The CDR3 loop spans 17 amino acids. Per the germline V gene, CDR1 is SGHRS and CDR2 is YFSETQ. V dropped 4 bases and J dropped 2 bases, with 20 bases sitting between them. This CDR3 reads CASSPGRRGDHTDTQYF. Written as DNA, the CDR3 is TGCGCCAGCAGCCCGGGTCGCCGAGGGGACCACACAGATACGCAGTATTTT.